The clone carrying this T cell receptor beta chain was detected only once. Profiling relied on immunoSEQ multiplex PCR, and the TCRdb table lists in-frame clones only, not all of them. Among about 87,000 clones listed, over 80% were seen once. Germline CDR1 is SGDLS and CDR2 is YYNGEE. The germline V and J ends were trimmed by 2 bases and 5 bases, with 19 bases remaining between them. This CDR3 comprises 16 residues. These data belong to a study of blood T cell repertoires in COVID-19. Study summary: The cDNA or gDNA used as material had been derived from T cells, B-cell-depleted T cells, or PBMCs.

V usage is TRBV9 and J usage is TRBJ2-5; TRBD1 is a possible D gene (10 bases). The sequenced sample was peripheral blood. This receptor was taken from an older man with acute or convalescent COVID-19. CDR3 DNA: TGTGCCAGCAGCGTCCTAGCGGGACAGGGGAAGGAGACCCAGTACTTC. Its translation: CASSVLAGQGKETQYF.